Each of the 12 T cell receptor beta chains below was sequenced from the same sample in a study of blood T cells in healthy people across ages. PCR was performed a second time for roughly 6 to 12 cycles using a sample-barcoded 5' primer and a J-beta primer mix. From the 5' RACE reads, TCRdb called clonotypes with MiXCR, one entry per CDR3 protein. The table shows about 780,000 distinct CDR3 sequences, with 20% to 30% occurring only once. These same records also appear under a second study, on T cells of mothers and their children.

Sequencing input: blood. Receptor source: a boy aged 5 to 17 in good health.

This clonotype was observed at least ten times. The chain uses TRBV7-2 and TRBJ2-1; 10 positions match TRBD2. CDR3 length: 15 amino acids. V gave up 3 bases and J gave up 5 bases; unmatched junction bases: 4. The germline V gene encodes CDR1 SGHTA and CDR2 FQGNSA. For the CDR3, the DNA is TGTGCCAGCAGCTTCGAGCGGGGGGGCCACAATGAGCAGTTCTTC. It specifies CASSFERGGHNEQFF. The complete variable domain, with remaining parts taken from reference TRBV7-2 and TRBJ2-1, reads GAGVSQSPSNKVTEKGKDVELRCDPISGHTALYWYRQSLGQGLEFLIYFQGNSAPDKSGLPSDRFSAERTGGSVSTLTIQRTQQEDSAVYLCASSFERGGHNEQFFGPGTRLTVL.

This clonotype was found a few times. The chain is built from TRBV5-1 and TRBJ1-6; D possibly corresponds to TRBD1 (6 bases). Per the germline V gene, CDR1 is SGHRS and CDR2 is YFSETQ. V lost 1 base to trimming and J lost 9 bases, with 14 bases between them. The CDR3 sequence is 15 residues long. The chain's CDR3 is CASSLSPGVSSPLHF. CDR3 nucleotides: TGCGCCAGCAGCTTGAGTCCAGGGGTGAGTTCACCCCTCCACTTT.

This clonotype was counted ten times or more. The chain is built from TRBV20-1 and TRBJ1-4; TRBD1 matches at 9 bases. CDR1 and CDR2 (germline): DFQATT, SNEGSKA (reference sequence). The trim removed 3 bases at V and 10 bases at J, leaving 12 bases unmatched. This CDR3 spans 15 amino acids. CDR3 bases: TGCAGTGCTAGTGAAACCGGGACAGGGTCCGGAAAACTGTTTTTT. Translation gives CSASETGTGSGKLFF.

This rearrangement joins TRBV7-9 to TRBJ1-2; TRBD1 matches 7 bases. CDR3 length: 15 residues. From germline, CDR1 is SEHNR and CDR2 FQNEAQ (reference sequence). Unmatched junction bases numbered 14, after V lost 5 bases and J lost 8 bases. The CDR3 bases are TGTGCCAGCAGCCAAGCACTAGAGGGGGCGTACGGCTACACCTTC. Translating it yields CASSQALEGAYGYTF. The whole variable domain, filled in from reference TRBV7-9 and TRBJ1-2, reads DTGVSQNPRHKITKRGQNVTFRCDPISEHNRLYWYRQTLGQGPEFLTYFQNEAQLEKSRLLSDRFSAERPKGSFSTLEIQRTEQGDSAMYLCASSQALEGAYGYTFGSGTRLTVV.

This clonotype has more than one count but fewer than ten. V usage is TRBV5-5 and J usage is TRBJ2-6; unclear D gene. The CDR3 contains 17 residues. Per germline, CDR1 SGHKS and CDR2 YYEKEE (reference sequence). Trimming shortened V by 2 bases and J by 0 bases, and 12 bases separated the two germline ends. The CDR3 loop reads CASSLPTVGSGANVLTF. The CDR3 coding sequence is TGTGCCAGCAGCTTACCTACGGTTGGCTCTGGGGCCAACGTCCTGACTTTC.

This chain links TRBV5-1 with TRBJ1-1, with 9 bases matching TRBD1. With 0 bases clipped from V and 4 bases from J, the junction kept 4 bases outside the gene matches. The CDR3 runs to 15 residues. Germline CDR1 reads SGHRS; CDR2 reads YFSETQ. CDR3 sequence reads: CASSLGGQGGTEAFF. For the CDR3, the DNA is TGCGCCAGCAGCTTGGGGGGACAGGGCGGCACTGAAGCTTTCTTT. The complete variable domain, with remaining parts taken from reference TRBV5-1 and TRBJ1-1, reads KAGVTQTPRYLIKTRGQQVTLSCSPISGHRSVSWYQQTPGQGLQFLFEYFSETQRNKGNFPGRFSGRQFSNSRSEMNVSTLELGDSALYLCASSLGGQGGTEAFFGQGTRLTVV.

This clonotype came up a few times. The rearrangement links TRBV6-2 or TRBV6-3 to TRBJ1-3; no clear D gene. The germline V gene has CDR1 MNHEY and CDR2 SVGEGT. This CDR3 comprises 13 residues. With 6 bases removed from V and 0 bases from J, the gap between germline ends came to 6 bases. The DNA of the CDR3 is TGTGCCAGCAGGACGAGCTCTGGAAACACCATATATTTT. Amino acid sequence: CASRTSSGNTIYF.

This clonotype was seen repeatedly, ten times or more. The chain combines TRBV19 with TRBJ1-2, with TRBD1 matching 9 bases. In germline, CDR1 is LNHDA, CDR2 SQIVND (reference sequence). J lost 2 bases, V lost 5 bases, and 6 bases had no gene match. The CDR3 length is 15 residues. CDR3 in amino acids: CASSPGTGSNYGYTF. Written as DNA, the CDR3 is TGTGCCAGTAGTCCGGGGACAGGGAGCAACTATGGCTACACCTTC.

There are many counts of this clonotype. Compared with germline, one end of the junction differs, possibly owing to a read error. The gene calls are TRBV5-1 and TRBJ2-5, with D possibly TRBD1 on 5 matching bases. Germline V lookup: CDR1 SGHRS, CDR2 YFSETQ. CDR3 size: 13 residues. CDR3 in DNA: TGTGCCAGCAGCTTGGACAACCAAGAGACCCAGTACTTC. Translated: CASSLDNQETQYF.

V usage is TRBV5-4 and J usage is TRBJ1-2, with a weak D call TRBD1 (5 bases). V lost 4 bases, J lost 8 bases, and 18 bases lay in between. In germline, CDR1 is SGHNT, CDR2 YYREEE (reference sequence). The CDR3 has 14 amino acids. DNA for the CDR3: TGTGCCAGCAGCACAAGGACACCGTCGAGCGGCTACACCTTC. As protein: CASSTRTPSSGYTF.

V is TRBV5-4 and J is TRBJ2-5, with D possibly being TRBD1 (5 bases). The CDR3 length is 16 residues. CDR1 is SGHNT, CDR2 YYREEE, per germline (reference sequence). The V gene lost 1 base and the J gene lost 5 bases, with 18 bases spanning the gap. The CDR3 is CASSLRAGSLRETQYF. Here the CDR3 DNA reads TGTGCCAGCAGCTTGCGGGCAGGGTCCTTGAGGGAGACCCAGTACTTC.

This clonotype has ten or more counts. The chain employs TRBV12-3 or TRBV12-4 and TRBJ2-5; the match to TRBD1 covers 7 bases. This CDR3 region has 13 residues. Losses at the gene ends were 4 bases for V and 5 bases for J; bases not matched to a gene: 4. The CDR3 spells CASSSGQEETQYF. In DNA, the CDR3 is TGTGCCAGCAGTTCCGGACAGGAGGAGACCCAGTACTTC.